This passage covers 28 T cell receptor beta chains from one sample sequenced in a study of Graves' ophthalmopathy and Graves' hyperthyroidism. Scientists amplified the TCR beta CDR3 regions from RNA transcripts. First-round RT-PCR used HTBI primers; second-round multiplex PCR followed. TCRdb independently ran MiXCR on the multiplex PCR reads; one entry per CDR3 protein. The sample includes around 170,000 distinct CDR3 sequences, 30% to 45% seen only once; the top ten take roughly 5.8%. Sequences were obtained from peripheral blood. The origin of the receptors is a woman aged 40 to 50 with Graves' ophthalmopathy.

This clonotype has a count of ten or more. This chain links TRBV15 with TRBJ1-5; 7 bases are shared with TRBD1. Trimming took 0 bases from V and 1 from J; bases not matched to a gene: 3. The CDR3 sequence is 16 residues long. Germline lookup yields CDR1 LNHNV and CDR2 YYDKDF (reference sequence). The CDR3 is CATSRETGRSNQPQHF. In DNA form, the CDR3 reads TGTGCCACCAGCAGAGAGACAGGGCGGAGCAATCAGCCCCAGCATTTT.

For the CDR3, the DNA is TGTGCCTGGAGTGGAGCAGGGAACACTGAAGCTTTCTTT. This translates into CAWSGAGNTEAFF. The genes are TRBV30 and TRBJ1-1; D remains unclear. Germline-derived CDR1 and CDR2 are GTSNPN and SVGIG (reference sequence). This CDR3 is 13 amino acids long. V shed 1 base and J shed 1 base, with 7 bases lying between them.

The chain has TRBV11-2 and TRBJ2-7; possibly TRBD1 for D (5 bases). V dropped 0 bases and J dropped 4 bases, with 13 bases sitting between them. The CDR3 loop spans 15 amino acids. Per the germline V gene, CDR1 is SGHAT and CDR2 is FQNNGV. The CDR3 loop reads CASSLESGLVYEQYF. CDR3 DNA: TGTGCCAGCAGCTTAGAGTCAGGGTTAGTTTACGAGCAGTACTTC.

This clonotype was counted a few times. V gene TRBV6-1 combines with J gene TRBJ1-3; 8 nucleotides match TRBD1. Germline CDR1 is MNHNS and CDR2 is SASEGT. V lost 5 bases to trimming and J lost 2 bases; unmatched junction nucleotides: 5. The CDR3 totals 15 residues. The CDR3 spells CASSMGQEPGNTIYF. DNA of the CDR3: TGTGCCAGCAGTATGGGACAGGAACCTGGAAACACCATATATTTT.

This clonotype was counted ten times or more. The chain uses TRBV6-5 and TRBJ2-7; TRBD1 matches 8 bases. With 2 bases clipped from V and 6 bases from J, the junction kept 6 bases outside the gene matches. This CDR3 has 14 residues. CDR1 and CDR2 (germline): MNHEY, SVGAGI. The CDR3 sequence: CASSYRQGMGEQYF. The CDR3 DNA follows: TGTGCCAGCAGTTACAGACAGGGGATGGGCGAGCAGTACTTC.

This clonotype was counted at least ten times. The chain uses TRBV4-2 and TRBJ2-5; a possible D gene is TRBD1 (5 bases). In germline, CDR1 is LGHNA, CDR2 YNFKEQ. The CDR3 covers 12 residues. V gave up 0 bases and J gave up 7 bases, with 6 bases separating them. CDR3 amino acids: CASSQEGATQYF. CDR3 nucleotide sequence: TGTGCCAGCAGCCAAGAAGGGGCGACCCAGTACTTC.

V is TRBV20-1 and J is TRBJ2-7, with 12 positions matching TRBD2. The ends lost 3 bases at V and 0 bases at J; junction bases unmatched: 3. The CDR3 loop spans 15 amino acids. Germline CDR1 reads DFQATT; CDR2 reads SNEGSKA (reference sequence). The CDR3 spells CSASGLAGSSYEQYF. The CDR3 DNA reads TGCAGTGCTAGCGGACTAGCGGGAAGCTCCTACGAGCAGTACTTC.

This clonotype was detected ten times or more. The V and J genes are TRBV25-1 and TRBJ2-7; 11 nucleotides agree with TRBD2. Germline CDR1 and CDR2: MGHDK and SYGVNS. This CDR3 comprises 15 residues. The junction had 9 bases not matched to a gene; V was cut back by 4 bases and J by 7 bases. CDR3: CASSAKLAGALEQYF. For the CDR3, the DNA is TGTGCCAGCAGTGCTAAACTAGCGGGAGCCTTAGAGCAGTACTTC.

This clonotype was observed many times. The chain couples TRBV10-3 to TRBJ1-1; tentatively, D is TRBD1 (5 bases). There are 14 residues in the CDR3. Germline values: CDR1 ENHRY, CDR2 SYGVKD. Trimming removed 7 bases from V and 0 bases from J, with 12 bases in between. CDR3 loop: CAITPGTMNTEAFF. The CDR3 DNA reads TGTGCCATCACCCCCGGGACCATGAACACTGAAGCTTTCTTT.

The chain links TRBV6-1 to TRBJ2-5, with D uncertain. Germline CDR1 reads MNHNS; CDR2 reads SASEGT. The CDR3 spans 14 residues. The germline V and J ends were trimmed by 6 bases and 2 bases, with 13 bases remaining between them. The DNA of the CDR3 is TGTGCCAGCAGCGTACATGGCAATCAAGAGACCCAGTACTTC. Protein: CASSVHGNQETQYF.

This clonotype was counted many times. In nucleotides, the CDR3 is TGTGCCAGCAGTTTGGGGGCAACCCAAGAGACCCAGTACTTC. It yields the protein CASSLGATQETQYF. This rearrangement joins TRBV28 to TRBJ2-5; D may be TRBD1 (6 bases). Germline V lookup: CDR1 MDHEN, CDR2 SYDVKM. The ends were cut back, 3 bases at V and 1 base at J, with 9 bases in the middle. The CDR3 totals 14 residues.

CDR3 sequence: CASSLTRMQETQYF. CDR3 nucleotides: TGTGCCAGCAGCCTGACCAGGATGCAAGAGACCCAGTACTTC. The chain uses TRBV6-1 and TRBJ2-5, with D uncertain. Trimming took off 6 bases at V and 2 bases at J, with 13 bases between the two ends. This CDR3 is 14 amino acids long. From germline, CDR1 is MNHNS and CDR2 SASEGT.

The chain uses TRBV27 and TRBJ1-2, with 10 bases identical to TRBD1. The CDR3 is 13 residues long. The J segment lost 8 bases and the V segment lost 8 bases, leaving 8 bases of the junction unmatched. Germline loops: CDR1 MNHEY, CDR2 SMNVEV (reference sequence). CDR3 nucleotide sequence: TGTGCCAGCCGCCGTGGGACAGGGGCCGGCTACACCTTC. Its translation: CASRRGTGAGYTF.

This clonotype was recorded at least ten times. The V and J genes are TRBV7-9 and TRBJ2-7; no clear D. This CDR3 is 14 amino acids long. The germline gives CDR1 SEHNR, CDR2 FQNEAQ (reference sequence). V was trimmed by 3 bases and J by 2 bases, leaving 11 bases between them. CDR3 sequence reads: CASSLTTGPYEQYF. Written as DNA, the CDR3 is TGTGCCAGCAGCTTGACCACCGGGCCCTACGAGCAGTACTTC.

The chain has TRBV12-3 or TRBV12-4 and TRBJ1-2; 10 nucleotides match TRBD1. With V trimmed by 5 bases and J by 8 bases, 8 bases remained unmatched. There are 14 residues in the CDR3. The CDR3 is CASSPGTGAKGYTF. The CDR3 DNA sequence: TGTGCCAGCAGTCCGGGGACAGGGGCAAAGGGCTACACCTTC.

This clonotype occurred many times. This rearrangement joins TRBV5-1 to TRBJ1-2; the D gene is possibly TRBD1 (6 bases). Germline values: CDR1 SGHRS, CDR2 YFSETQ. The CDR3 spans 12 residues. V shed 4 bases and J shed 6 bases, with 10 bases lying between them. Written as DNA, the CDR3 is TGCGCCAGCAGCAGCGACAGGAATGGCTACACCTTC. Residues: CASSSDRNGYTF.

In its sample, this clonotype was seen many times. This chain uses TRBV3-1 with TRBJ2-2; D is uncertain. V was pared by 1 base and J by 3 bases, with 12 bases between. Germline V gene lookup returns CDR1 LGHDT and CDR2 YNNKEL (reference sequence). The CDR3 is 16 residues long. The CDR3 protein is CASSQVLPYYTGELFF. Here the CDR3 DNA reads TGTGCCAGCAGCCAAGTTTTGCCTTACTACACCGGGGAGCTGTTTTTT.

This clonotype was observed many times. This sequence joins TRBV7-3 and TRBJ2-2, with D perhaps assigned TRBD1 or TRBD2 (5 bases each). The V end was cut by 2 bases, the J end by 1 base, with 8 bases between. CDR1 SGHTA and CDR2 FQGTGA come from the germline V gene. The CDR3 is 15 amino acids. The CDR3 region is CASSLVGVNTGELFF. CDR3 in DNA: TGTGCCAGCAGCTTAGTGGGGGTGAACACCGGGGAGCTGTTTTTT.

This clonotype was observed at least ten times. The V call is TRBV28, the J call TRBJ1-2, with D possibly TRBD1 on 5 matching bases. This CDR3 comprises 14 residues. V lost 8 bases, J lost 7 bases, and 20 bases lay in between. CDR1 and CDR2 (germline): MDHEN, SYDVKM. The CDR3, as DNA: TGTGCCAGCCAAACCCCGGCAGGGAGTGGTGGCTACACCTTC. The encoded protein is CASQTPAGSGGYTF.

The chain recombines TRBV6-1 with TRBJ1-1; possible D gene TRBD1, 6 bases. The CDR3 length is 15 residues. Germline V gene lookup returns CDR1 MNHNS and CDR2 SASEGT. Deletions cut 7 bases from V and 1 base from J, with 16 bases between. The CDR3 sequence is CASTKAGGANTEAFF. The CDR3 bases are TGTGCCAGCACCAAAGCCGGGGGCGCGAACACTGAAGCTTTCTTT.

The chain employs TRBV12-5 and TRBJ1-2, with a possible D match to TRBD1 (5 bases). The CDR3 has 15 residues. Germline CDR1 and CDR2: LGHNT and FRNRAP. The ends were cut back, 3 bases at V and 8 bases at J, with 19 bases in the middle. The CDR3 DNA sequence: TGTGCTAGTGGTTTACCCGCGGGACGTCCCGGGGGCTACACCTTC. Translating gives CASGLPAGRPGGYTF.

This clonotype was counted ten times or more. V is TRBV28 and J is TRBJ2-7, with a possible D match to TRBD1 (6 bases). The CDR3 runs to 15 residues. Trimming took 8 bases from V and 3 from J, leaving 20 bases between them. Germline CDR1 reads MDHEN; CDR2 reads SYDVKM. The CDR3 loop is CASSLRGTPNYEQYF. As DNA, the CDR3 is TGTGCCAGCTCCCTCCGTGGGACACCGAACTACGAGCAGTACTTC. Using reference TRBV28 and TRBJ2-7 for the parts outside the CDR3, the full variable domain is DVKVTQSSRYLVKRTGEKVFLECVQDMDHENMFWYRQDPGLGLRLIYFSYDVKMKEKGDIPEGYSVSREKKERFSLILESASTNQTSMYLCASSLRGTPNYEQYFGPGTRLTVT.

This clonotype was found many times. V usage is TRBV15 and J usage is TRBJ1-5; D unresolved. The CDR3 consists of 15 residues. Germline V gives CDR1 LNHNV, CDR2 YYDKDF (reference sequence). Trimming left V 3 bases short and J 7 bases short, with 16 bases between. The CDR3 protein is CATSSFIGSGQPQHF. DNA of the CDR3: TGTGCCACCAGCAGCTTTATTGGGTCGGGCCAGCCCCAGCATTTT.

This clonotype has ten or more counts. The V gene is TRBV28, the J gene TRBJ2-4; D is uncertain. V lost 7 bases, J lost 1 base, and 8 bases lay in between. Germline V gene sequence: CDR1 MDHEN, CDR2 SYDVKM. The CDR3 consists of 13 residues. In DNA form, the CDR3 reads TGTGCCAGCAAGATGAGGGCCAAAAACATTCAGTACTTC. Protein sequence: CASKMRAKNIQYF.

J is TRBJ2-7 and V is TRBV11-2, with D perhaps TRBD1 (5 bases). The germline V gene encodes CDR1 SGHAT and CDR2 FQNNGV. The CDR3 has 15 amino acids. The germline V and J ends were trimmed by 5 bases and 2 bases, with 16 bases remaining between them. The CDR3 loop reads CASSVVVRGTYEQYF. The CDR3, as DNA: TGTGCCAGCAGCGTTGTAGTTAGGGGAACCTACGAGCAGTACTTC.

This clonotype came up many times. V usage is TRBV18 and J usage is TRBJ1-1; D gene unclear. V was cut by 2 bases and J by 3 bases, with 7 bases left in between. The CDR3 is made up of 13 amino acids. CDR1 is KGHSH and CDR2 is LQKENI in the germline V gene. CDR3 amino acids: CASSPNTDTEAFF. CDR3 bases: TGTGCCAGCTCACCAAACACAGACACTGAAGCTTTCTTT.

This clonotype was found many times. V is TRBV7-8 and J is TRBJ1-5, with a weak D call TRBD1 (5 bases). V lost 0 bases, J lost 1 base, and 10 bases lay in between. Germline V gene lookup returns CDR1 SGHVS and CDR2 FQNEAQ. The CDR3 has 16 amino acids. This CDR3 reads CASSLADSLSNQPQHF. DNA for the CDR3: TGTGCCAGCAGCTTAGCTGACAGTTTGAGCAATCAGCCCCAGCATTTT.

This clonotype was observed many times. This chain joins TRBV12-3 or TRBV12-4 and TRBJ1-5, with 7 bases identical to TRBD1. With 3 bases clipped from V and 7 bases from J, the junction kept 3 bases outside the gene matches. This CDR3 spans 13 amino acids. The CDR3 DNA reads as TGTGCCAGCAGTTTCGGACAGGCCCAGCCCCAGCATTTT. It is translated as CASSFGQAQPQHF.